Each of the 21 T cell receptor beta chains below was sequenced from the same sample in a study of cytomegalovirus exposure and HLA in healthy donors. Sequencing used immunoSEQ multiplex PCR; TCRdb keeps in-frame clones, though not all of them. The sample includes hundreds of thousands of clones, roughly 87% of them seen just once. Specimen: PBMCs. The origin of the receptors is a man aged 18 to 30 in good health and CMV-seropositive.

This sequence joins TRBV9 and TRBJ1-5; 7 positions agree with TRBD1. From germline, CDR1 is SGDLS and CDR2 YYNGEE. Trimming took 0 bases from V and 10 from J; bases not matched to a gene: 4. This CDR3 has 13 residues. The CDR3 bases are TGTGCCAGCAGCGTAGGACAGGGTGGACCCCAGCATTTT. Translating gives CASSVGQGGPQHF.

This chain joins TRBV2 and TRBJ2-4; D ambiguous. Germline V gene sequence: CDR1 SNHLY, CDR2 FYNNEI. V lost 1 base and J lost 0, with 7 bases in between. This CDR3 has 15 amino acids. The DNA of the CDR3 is TGTGCCAGCAGTGAAGTGGTCGTAGCCAAAAACATTCAGTACTTC. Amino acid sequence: CASSEVVVAKNIQYF.

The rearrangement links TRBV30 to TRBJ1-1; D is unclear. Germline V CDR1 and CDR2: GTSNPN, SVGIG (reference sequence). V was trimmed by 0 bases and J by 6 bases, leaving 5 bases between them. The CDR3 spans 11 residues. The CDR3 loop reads CAWSVFSEAFF. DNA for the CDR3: TGTGCCTGGAGTGTATTCTCTGAAGCTTTCTTT.

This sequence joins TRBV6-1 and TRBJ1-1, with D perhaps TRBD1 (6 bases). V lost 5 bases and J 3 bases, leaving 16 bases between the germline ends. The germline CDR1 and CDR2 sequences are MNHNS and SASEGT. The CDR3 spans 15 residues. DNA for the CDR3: TGTGCCAGCAGTTTATACAGGGTCCCGGACACTGAAGCTTTCTTT. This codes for CASSLYRVPDTEAFF.

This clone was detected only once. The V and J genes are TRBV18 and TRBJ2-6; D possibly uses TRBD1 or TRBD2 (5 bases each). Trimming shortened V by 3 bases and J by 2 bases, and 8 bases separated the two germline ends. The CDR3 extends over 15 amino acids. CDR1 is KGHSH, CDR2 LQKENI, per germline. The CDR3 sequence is CASSPQGPGANVLTF. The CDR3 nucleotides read TGTGCCAGCTCACCTCAGGGACCTGGGGCCAACGTCCTGACTTTC.

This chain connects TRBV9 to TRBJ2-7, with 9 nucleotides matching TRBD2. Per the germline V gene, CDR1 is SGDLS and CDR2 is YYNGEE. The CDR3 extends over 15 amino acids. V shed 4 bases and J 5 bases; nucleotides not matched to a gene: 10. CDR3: CASSPRGSGSHEQYF. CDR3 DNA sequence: TGTGCCAGCAGCCCCCGGGGTAGCGGGAGCCACGAGCAGTACTTC.

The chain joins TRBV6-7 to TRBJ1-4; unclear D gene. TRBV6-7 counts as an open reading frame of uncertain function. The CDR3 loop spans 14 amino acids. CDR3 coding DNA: TGTGCTCGCCAGCCTCTGGACCAAAATGAAAAACTGTTTTTT. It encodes CARQPLDQNEKLFF.

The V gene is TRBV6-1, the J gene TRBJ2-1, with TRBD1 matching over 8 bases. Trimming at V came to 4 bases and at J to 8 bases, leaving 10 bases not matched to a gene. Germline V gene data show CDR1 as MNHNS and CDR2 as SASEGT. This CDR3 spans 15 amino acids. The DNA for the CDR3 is TGTGCCAGCAGTGGCGAGCAGGGGGCGCGGGATGAGCAGTTCTTC. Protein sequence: CASSGEQGARDEQFF.

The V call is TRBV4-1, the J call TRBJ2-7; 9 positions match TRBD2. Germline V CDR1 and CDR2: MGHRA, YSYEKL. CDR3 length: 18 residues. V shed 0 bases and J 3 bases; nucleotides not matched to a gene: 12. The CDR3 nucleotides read TGCGCCAGCAGCCAAGATGGCCTCCGGCGGGAGGGCCTCTACGAGCAGTACTTC. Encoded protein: CASSQDGLRREGLYEQYF.

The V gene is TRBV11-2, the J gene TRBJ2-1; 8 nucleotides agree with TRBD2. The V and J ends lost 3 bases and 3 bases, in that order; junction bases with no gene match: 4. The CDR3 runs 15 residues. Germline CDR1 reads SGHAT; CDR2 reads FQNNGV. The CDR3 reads CASSLRTSGYNEQFF. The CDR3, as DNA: TGTGCCAGCAGCTTGAGAACTAGCGGCTACAATGAGCAGTTCTTC.

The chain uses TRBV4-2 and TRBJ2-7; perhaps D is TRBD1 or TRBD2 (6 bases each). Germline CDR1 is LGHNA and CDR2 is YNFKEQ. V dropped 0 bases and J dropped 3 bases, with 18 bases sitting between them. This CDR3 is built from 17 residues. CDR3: CASSQDRGAETSYEQYF. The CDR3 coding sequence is TGTGCCAGCAGCCAAGATAGGGGGGCAGAAACCAGCTACGAGCAGTACTTC.

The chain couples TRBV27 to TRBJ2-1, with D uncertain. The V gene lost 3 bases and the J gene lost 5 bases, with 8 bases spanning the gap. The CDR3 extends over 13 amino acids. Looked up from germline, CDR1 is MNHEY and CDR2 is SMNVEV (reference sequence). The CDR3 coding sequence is TGTGCCAGCAGTTTCATTCAGCACAATGAGCAGTTCTTC. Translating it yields CASSFIQHNEQFF.

The CDR3 region has the DNA TGTGCCAGCTCACCATTTCCGGGACAGGGTAAATCCGAGCAGTACTTC. Translating gives CASSPFPGQGKSEQYF. This chain joins TRBV18 and TRBJ2-7; 9 bases align to TRBD1. CDR1 and CDR2 (germline): KGHSH, LQKENI. Trimming cost V 2 bases and J 6 bases; bases outside gene matches: 11. This CDR3 has 16 amino acids.

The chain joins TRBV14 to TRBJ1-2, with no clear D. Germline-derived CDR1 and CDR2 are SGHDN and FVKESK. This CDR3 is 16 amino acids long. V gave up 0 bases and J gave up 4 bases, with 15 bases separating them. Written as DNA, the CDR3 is TGTGCCAGCAGCCAAGATCCCTCCCGGCTCGGCTATGGCTACACCTTC. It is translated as CASSQDPSRLGYGYTF.

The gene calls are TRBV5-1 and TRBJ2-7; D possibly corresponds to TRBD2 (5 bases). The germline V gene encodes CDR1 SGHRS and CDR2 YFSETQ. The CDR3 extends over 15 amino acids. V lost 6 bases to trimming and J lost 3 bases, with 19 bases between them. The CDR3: CASTWGIGLNYEQYF. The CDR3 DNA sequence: TGCGCCAGCACATGGGGAATTGGACTCAACTACGAGCAGTACTTC.

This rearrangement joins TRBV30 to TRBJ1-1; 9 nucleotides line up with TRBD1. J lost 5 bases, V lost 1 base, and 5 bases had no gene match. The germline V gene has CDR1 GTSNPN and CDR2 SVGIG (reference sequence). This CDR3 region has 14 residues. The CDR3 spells CAWSGGQGGTEAFF. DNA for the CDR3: TGTGCCTGGAGTGGGGGACAGGGCGGGACTGAAGCTTTCTTT.

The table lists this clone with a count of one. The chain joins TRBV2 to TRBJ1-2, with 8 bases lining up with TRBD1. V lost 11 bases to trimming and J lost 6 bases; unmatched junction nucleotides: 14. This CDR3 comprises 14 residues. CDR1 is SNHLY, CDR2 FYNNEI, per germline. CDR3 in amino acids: CAGPPTTGVHGYTF. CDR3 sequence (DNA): TGTGCCGGGCCCCCAACGACAGGGGTCCATGGCTACACCTTC.

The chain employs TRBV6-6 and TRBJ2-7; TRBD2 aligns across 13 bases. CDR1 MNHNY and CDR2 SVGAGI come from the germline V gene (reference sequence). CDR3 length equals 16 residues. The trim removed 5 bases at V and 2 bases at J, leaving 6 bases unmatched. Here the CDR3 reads CASSHQGTSGAYEQYF. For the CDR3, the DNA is TGTGCCAGCAGTCACCAGGGGACTAGCGGGGCCTACGAGCAGTACTTC.

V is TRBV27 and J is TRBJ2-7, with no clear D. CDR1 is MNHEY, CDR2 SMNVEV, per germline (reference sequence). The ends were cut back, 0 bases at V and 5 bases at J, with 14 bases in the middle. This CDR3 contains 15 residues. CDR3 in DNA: TGTGCCAGCAGTTTATCCGCGTCAAGGTTTGACGAGCAGTACTTC. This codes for CASSLSASRFDEQYF.

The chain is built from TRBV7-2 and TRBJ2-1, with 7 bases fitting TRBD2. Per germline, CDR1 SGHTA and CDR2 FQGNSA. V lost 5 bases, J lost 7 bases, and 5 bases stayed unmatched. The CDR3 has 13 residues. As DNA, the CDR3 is TGTGCCAGCAGCCCAGGGACTAAAAATGAGCAGTTCTTC. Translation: CASSPGTKNEQFF.

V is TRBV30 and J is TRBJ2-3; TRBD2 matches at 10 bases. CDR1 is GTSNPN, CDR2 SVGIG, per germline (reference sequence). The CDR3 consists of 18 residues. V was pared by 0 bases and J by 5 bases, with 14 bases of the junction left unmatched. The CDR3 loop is CAWSVQLAGLAGGDTQYF. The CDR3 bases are TGTGCCTGGAGTGTACAACTAGCGGGGCTCGCCGGGGGAGATACGCAGTATTTT.